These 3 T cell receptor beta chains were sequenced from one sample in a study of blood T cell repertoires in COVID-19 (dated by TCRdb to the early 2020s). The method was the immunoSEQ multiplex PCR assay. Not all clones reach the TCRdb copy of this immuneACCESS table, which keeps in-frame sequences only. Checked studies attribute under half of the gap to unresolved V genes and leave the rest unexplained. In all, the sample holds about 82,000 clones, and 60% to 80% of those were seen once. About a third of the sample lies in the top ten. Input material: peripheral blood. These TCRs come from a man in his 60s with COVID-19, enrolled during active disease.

CDR3: CASSAHIAGGGTQYF. CDR3 DNA sequence: TGTGCCAGCAGCGCCCATATAGCGGGGGGCGGGACCCAGTACTTC. This chain joins TRBV7-9 and TRBJ2-5, with 10 bases lining up with TRBD2. Germline CDR1 and CDR2: SEHNR and FQNEAQ (reference sequence). V was pared by 5 bases and J by 7 bases, with 10 bases of the junction left unmatched. The CDR3 has 15 amino acids.

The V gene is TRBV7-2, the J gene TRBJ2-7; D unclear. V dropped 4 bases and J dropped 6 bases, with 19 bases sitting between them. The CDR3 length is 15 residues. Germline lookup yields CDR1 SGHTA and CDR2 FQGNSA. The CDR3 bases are TGTGCCAGCAGCTCGAGATCCCCCGGGTTGAGCGAGCAGTACTTC. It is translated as CASSSRSPGLSEQYF.

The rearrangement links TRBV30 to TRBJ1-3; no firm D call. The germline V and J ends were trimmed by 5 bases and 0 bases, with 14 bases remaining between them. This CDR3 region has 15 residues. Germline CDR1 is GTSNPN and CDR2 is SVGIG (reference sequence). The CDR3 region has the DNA TGTGCCTGGGCGGCAGGTTCTTTCTCTGGAAACACCATATATTTT. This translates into CAWAAGSFSGNTIYF.